Below are 20 T cell receptor beta chains sequenced from a single sample in a study of Ad26.COV2.S vaccination and SARS-CoV-2 variants. Generated by immunoSEQ multiplex PCR, the TCRdb table keeps only in-frame clones and is missing some. This sample has 350,000 to 500,000 clones, with about nine tenths found just once. Treatment: some 20 received Ad26.COV2.S at low or high dose, single or two shots; about 5 received placebo; per-sample allocation not given. It was on day 63 after the first vaccine or placebo injection that samples were taken. Sequencing used peripheral blood, obtained in a trial of Ad26.COV2.S vaccine versus placebo. These receptors all stem from a person between 18 and 59 years old who received the Ad26.COV2.S COVID-19 vaccine or a placebo.

The V call is TRBV6-1, the J call TRBJ2-5, with TRBD2 matching over 7 bases. The V gene's germline CDR1 is MNHNS and CDR2 SASEGT. CDR3 length equals 14 residues. V lost 3 bases to trimming and J lost 2 bases; unmatched junction nucleotides: 3. The chain's CDR3 is CASSELAEQETQYF. Here the CDR3 DNA reads TGTGCCAGCAGTGAGCTAGCGGAACAAGAGACCCAGTACTTC.

The V and J genes are TRBV19 and TRBJ2-3; possibly TRBD1 for D (5 bases). The V gene's germline CDR1 is LNHDA and CDR2 SQIVND (reference sequence). The CDR3 runs 12 residues. V lost 4 bases and J 5 bases, leaving 7 bases between the germline ends. The CDR3 DNA reads TGTGCCAGTAGTACCAGGGAAGATACGCAGTATTTT. Its protein product is CASSTREDTQYF.

This clone was seen a single time. This chain uses TRBV9 with TRBJ1-3, with D perhaps TRBD1 (5 bases). This CDR3 has 16 amino acids. Trimming pared 5 bases from V and 0 bases from J, leaving 15 bases between. Per germline, CDR1 SGDLS and CDR2 YYNGEE. The CDR3 bases are TGTGCCAGCAGTGCCCTCCGGGGACTCTCTGGAAACACCATATATTTT. Residues: CASSALRGLSGNTIYF.

The chain employs TRBV9 and TRBJ2-7, with a possible D match to TRBD2 (6 bases). Germline V gene lookup returns CDR1 SGDLS and CDR2 YYNGEE. Trimming took 4 bases from V and 5 from J, leaving 25 bases between them. The CDR3 contains 17 residues. CDR3: CASSIPRSGGRADEQYF. The CDR3 nucleotides are TGTGCCAGCAGCATCCCCAGAAGTGGAGGGAGAGCCGACGAGCAGTACTTC.

The chain is built from TRBV9 and TRBJ2-3; 8 nucleotides line up with TRBD2. The germline V gene encodes CDR1 SGDLS and CDR2 YYNGEE. With V trimmed by 4 bases and J by 5 bases, 15 bases remained unmatched. The CDR3 consists of 17 residues. The CDR3 coding sequence is TGTGCCAGCAGCACGACTTCCGGGACTAGTAGTGTAGATACGCAGTATTTT. Its protein is CASSTTSGTSSVDTQYF.

The genes are TRBV5-1 and TRBJ2-3; 14 bases fit TRBD2. The CDR3 consists of 16 residues. Losses at the gene ends were 3 bases for V and 4 bases for J; bases not matched to a gene: 4. Looked up from germline, CDR1 is SGHRS and CDR2 is YFSETQ. In DNA form, the CDR3 reads TGCGCCAGCAGCTCCGGGACTAGCGGGAGCGCAGATACGCAGTATTTT. Its protein product is CASSSGTSGSADTQYF.

The CDR3 DNA reads TGTGCCAGCAGTTACACGTCTTCGGGCGAGCAGTACTTC. It encodes CASSYTSSGEQYF. The chain carries TRBV6-6 and TRBJ2-7, with D uncertain. Trimming removed 2 bases from V and 6 bases from J, with 11 bases in between. This CDR3 has 13 residues. Germline CDR1 MNHNY, CDR2 SVGAGI (reference sequence).

V and J are TRBV4-3 and TRBJ2-3; possibly TRBD1 or TRBD2 for D (6 bases each). Germline CDR1 and CDR2: LGHNA and YSLEER. Trimming stripped 0 bases from V and 2 bases from J, with 15 bases between. This CDR3 spans 17 amino acids. CDR3 bases: TGCGCCAGCAGCCAAGATGATGGGTGGGGGGCCACAGATACGCAGTATTTT. This translates into CASSQDDGWGATDTQYF.

V is TRBV10-2 and J is TRBJ2-3, with D possibly being TRBD2 (5 bases). Germline loops: CDR1 WSHSY, CDR2 SAAADI. The CDR3 has 14 amino acids. Trimming removed 0 bases at V and 1 base at J, with 5 bases between. The CDR3 protein is CASSESSGTDTQYF. CDR3 DNA: TGCGCCAGCAGTGAGTCTAGCGGCACAGATACGCAGTATTTT.

The CDR3 protein is CASSRGQEGHTEAFF. The CDR3, as DNA: TGCGCCAGCAGCCGCGGACAGGAAGGGCACACTGAAGCTTTCTTT. This chain uses TRBV5-1 with TRBJ1-1; 7 nucleotides line up with TRBD1. Germline CDR1 SGHRS, CDR2 YFSETQ. Trimming took 4 bases from V and 3 from J; bases not matched to a gene: 9. This CDR3 is 15 amino acids long. Using reference TRBV5-1 and TRBJ1-1 for the parts outside the CDR3, the full variable domain is KAGVTQTPRYLIKTRGQQVTLSCSPISGHRSVSWYQQTPGQGLQFLFEYFSETQRNKGNFPGRFSGRQFSNSRSEMNVSTLELGDSALYLCASSRGQEGHTEAFFGQGTRLTVV.

This chain connects TRBV11-3 to TRBJ2-2, with D hard to call. The germline CDR1 and CDR2 sequences are SGHNT and YENEEA. The CDR3 extends over 14 amino acids. With 1 base removed from V and 4 bases from J, the gap between germline ends came to 7 bases. CDR3 sequence (DNA): TGTGCCAGCAGCTTAGGGCCGGGCACCGGGGAGCTGTTTTTT. As protein: CASSLGPGTGELFF. Full variable domain (rest looked up from reference TRBV11-3 and TRBJ2-2): EAGVVQSPRYKIIEKKQPVAFWCNPISGHNTLYWYLQNLGQGPELLIRYENEEAVDDSQLPKDRFSAERLKGVDSTLKIQPAELGDSAVYLCASSLGPGTGELFFGEGSRLTVL.

This chain connects TRBV10-3 to TRBJ2-3, with a possible D match to TRBD1 (6 bases). The CDR3 runs 13 residues. Trimming took off 6 bases at V and 4 bases at J, with 11 bases between the two ends. CDR1 ENHRY and CDR2 SYGVKD come from the germline V gene. The CDR3 DNA follows: TGTGCCATCAGAGAGGGGGATCCAGATACGCAGTATTTT. This codes for CAIREGDPDTQYF.

CDR3 residues: CAWSVWETWTGGDTEAFF. CDR3 DNA: TGTGCCTGGAGTGTATGGGAAACCTGGACAGGGGGTGACACTGAAGCTTTCTTT. The chain links TRBV30 to TRBJ1-1; TRBD1 agrees at 10 bases. Germline lookup yields CDR1 GTSNPN and CDR2 SVGIG (reference sequence). The CDR3 has 18 amino acids. V gave up 0 bases and J gave up 3 bases; unmatched junction bases: 13.

The chain is built from TRBV5-4 and TRBJ1-2; no clear D. With 4 bases removed from V and 6 bases from J, the gap between germline ends came to 16 bases. CDR3 size: 14 residues. CDR1 and CDR2 (germline): SGHNT, YYREEE (reference sequence). The chain's CDR3 is CASSLNRGSDGYTF. DNA of the CDR3: TGTGCCAGCAGCCTAAATCGTGGATCTGATGGCTACACCTTC.

The genes are TRBV13 and TRBJ1-6; D gene uncertain. Trimming stripped 5 bases from V and 9 bases from J, with 14 bases between. The CDR3 contains 14 residues. Looked up from germline, CDR1 is PRHDT and CDR2 is FYEKMQ (reference sequence). In DNA, the CDR3 is TGTGCCAGCAGCACCGCCGGGCCGCGTTCACCCCTCCACTTT. It translates to CASSTAGPRSPLHF.

V is TRBV6-8 and J is TRBJ2-7, with TRBD1 matching 9 bases. V shed 3 bases and J 6 bases; nucleotides not matched to a gene: 12. The germline V gene has CDR1 MNHGY and CDR2 SAAAGT. The CDR3 is 16 amino acids. CDR3 bases: TGTGCCAGCAGTTATCCGGGACAGGGTCTCTTGGGCGAGCAGTACTTC. Amino acid sequence: CASSYPGQGLLGEQYF.

Notes on this clone: Other DNA variants within this sample encode the same CDR3. The CDR3: CAWSVLAGGGEQFF. The CDR3, as DNA: TGTGCCTGGAGTGTACTAGCGGGAGGAGGTGAGCAGTTCTTC. The rearrangement links TRBV30 to TRBJ2-1; 12 positions agree with TRBD2. The junction had 3 bases not matched to a gene; V was cut back by 0 bases and J by 9 bases. CDR1 and CDR2 from the germline V gene are GTSNPN and SVGIG (reference sequence). The CDR3 contains 14 residues.

V is TRBV11-1 and J is TRBJ2-3; TRBD1 aligns across 7 bases. The CDR3 sequence is 14 residues long. V was clipped by 4 bases and J by 6 bases; unmatched bases: 7. CDR1 and CDR2 (germline): SGHAT, FQDESV (reference sequence). The CDR3 DNA sequence: TGTGCCAGCAGCTCGAGACAGGGTGGGGATACGCAGTATTTT. Translation: CASSSRQGGDTQYF.

J is TRBJ2-3 and V is TRBV12-1; the table calls TRBD2, which could not be checked here. TRBV12-1 is noted as a pseudogene. The CDR3 totals 17 residues. The CDR3 DNA is TGTGCCAGCAGCTTGGACACTAGCGGAACTAGCACAGATACGCAGTATTTT. The encoded protein is CASSLDTSGTSTDTQYF.

V usage is TRBV10-3 and J usage is TRBJ1-6; TRBD1 might be the D (5 bases). V was shortened by 10 bases and J by 7 bases, with 11 bases between the two germline ends. The CDR3 extends over 12 amino acids. Germline V gene lookup returns CDR1 ENHRY and CDR2 SYGVKD. The CDR3 protein is CATTDKNSPLHF. CDR3 nucleotides: TGTGCCACCACGGACAAGAATTCACCCCTCCACTTT.